These T cell receptor beta chains were read from a single sample in a study of CD8 T cells in ankylosing spondylitis. TCRdb re-called the 5' RACE reads with MiXCR, one entry per CDR3 protein. The data show roughly 150,000 distinct CDR3 sequences, approximately 7.3% seen once. The sequenced sample was blood, either unsorted or a sorted T cell fraction (not recorded which). These receptors came from a female donor with ankylosing spondylitis or in good health (not recorded which). CDR3s include the opening cysteine and the closing phenylalanine or tryptophan. The D gene is left open where the match is weak. Rows give clone size only sometimes, using once, few, many, or a class for an expanded clone.

clone_size: many; j_call: TRBJ2-7; v_call: TRBV15; d_call: .; cdr3_nt: TGTGCCACCAGCAGAGATCTTGTGGGAAGGGGCAGCGAGCAGTACTTC; cdr3_aa: CATSRDLVGRGSEQYF
clone_size: few; j_call: TRBJ1-1; v_call: TRBV5-1; d_call: .; cdr3_nt: TGCGCCAGCAGCGCACAGGGTCAGGTTCCAACGACTGAAGCTTTCTTT; cdr3_aa: CASSAQGQVPTTEAFF
clone_size: many; j_call: TRBJ1-5; v_call: TRBV5-1; d_call: .; cdr3_nt: TGCGCCAGCAGCTTAGAGCGAGGTCGGCCCCAGCATTTT; cdr3_aa: CASSLERGRPQHF
clone_size: many; j_call: TRBJ1-4; v_call: TRBV11-2; d_call: .; cdr3_nt: TGTGCCAGCAGCCGGAGCCCGGATCCGGGGCCAACTAATGAAAAACTGTTTTTT; cdr3_aa: CASSRSPDPGPTNEKLFF
clone_size: many; j_call: TRBJ2-1; v_call: TRBV20-1; d_call: TRBD1; cdr3_nt: TGCAGTGGATCGAGGGGGCAGCAATACAATGAGCAGTTCTTC; cdr3_aa: CSGSRGQQYNEQFF
clone_size: many; j_call: TRBJ2-1; v_call: TRBV24-1; d_call: TRBD2; cdr3_nt: TGTGCCACCAGTGATCCTAGCGGGGGGAACAATGAGCAGTTCTTC; cdr3_aa: CATSDPSGGNNEQFF
clone_size: many; j_call: TRBJ1-5; v_call: TRBV6-1; d_call: .; cdr3_nt: TGTGCCAGCAGGGGGACGGGAAGCAATCAGCCCCAGCATTTT; cdr3_aa: CASRGTGSNQPQHF
clone_size: many; j_call: TRBJ1-2; v_call: TRBV6-1; d_call: .; cdr3_nt: TGTGCCAGCACTCCTACGGCCTCAGGCTATGGCTACACCTTC; cdr3_aa: CASTPTASGYGYTF
clone_size: many; j_call: TRBJ2-7; v_call: TRBV5-1; d_call: .; cdr3_nt: TGCGCCAGCATCCAAGACACAGGGTCTTACGAGCAGTACTTC; cdr3_aa: CASIQDTGSYEQYF
clone_size: many; j_call: TRBJ2-3; v_call: TRBV2; d_call: .; cdr3_nt: TGTGCCAGCAGTGATGATTTGCCGCGCACAGATACGCAGTATTTT; cdr3_aa: CASSDDLPRTDTQYF
clone_size: many; j_call: TRBJ2-3; v_call: TRBV5-1; d_call: .; cdr3_nt: TGCGCCAGCAGCTCCCGGATGCCAGATACGCAGTATTTT; cdr3_aa: CASSSRMPDTQYF
clone_size: many; j_call: TRBJ2-7; v_call: TRBV4-1; d_call: .; cdr3_nt: TGCGCCAGCAGCCAAGGGACCCAGGTTTCCTACGAGCAGTACTTC; cdr3_aa: CASSQGTQVSYEQYF
clone_size: many; j_call: TRBJ2-5; v_call: TRBV6-1; d_call: .; cdr3_nt: TGTGCCAGCTGGGGGGAGTCGGGACAGAAAGAGACCCAGTACTTC; cdr3_aa: CASWGESGQKETQYF
clone_size: many; j_call: TRBJ1-5; v_call: TRBV10-3; d_call: TRBD1; cdr3_nt: TGTGCCATCAGTGAGATGGGACAGGGGAGATCGCCCCAGCATTTT; cdr3_aa: CAISEMGQGRSPQHF
clone_size: many; j_call: TRBJ2-3; v_call: TRBV5-1; d_call: TRBD2; cdr3_nt: TGCGCCAGCAGCTTGAGTATCGGCGGGGGGGAAGATACGCAGTATTTT; cdr3_aa: CASSLSIGGGEDTQYF
clone_size: many; j_call: TRBJ2-3; v_call: TRBV6-1; d_call: TRBD2; cdr3_nt: TGTGCCAGCAGTGAAAGAAGCGGGGGGGCGTCAGATACGCAGTATTTT; cdr3_aa: CASSERSGGASDTQYF
clone_size: .; j_call: TRBJ2-2; v_call: TRBV5-1; d_call: TRBD1; cdr3_nt: TGCGCCAGCAGCTCCCTCCGGACAGGATCATCAACCGGGGAGCTGTTTTTT; cdr3_aa: CASSSLRTGSSTGELFF
clone_size: many; j_call: TRBJ2-3; v_call: TRBV29-1; d_call: .; cdr3_nt: TGCAGCGTTGAATCAATAGAAGGTGATACGCAGTATTTT; cdr3_aa: CSVESIEGDTQYF
clone_size: .; j_call: TRBJ2-6; v_call: TRBV5-5; d_call: .; cdr3_nt: TGTGCCAGCAGCTCTCAAACTCACTCTGGGGCCAACGTCCTGACTTTC; cdr3_aa: CASSSQTHSGANVLTF
clone_size: .; j_call: TRBJ2-7; v_call: TRBV4-2; d_call: .; cdr3_nt: TGTGCCAGCAGTTTCGGGGGAAGCTCCTACGAGCAGTACTTC; cdr3_aa: CASSFGGSSYEQYF
clone_size: many; j_call: TRBJ2-3; v_call: TRBV29-1; d_call: .; cdr3_nt: TGCAGCGTTGACGGCAAGGGATCAGTGGATACGCAGTATTTT; cdr3_aa: CSVDGKGSVDTQYF
clone_size: many; j_call: TRBJ2-3; v_call: TRBV7-9; d_call: TRBD1; cdr3_nt: TGTGCCAGCAGCTTGACAGGGACGCAGTATTTT; cdr3_aa: CASSLTGTQYF
clone_size: many; j_call: TRBJ1-2; v_call: TRBV18; d_call: .; cdr3_nt: TGTGCCAGCTCACCACCGGGACGGGGTTATGGCTACACCTTC; cdr3_aa: CASSPPGRGYGYTF
clone_size: many; j_call: TRBJ1-3; v_call: TRBV10-3; d_call: TRBD1; cdr3_nt: TGTGCCATCAGTGAGTCCGATTCGGCAGGGGGAGGAAACACCATATATTTT; cdr3_aa: CAISESDSAGGGNTIYF
clone_size: many; j_call: TRBJ2-1; v_call: TRBV12-3/TRBV12-4; d_call: .; cdr3_nt: TGTGCCAGCATTCCGCAGCCGGGGATCGGGAATGAGCAGTTCTTC; cdr3_aa: CASIPQPGIGNEQFF
clone_size: .; j_call: TRBJ2-1; v_call: TRBV21-1; d_call: .; cdr3_nt: TGTGCCAGCAGCAAAATAAGTCGCCCCGGGAATGAGCAGTTCTTC; cdr3_aa: CASSKISRPGNEQFF
clone_size: many; j_call: TRBJ1-2; v_call: TRBV7-2; d_call: .; cdr3_nt: TGTGCCAGCAGCCGATTACAGGACCCGTCCTATGGCTACACCTTC; cdr3_aa: CASSRLQDPSYGYTF
clone_size: .; j_call: TRBJ2-1; v_call: TRBV4-3; d_call: .; cdr3_nt: TGCGCCAGCAGCCAAGCGGAAAGGGTCCACAATGAGCAGTTCTTC; cdr3_aa: CASSQAERVHNEQFF
clone_size: many; j_call: TRBJ1-3; v_call: TRBV19; d_call: .; cdr3_nt: TGTGCCAGCAGGACACGTGGAAACACCATATATTTT; cdr3_aa: CASRTRGNTIYF